This record covers a single TCR beta chain. In the original processing: For nucleated cells, counts were estimated from reference gene primer amplification. Libraries were prepared by immunoSEQ multiplex PCR; TCRdb keeps only in-frame clonotypes and omits some of them. V and J calls and clone size are copied from that table; D and trimming were computed from the DNA. The sample carries 25,000 to 35,000 clones, roughly 78% recorded once. Trimming removed 6 bases from V and 3 bases from J, with 19 bases in between. The CDR3 loop spans 15 amino acids. Germline CDR1 is SGHRS and CDR2 is YFSETQ. These data originate in a study of blood T cell repertoires in COVID-19. Turning to the study itself: Specimens from acute and convalescent COVID-19 originated in the United States, Italy and Spain. In each case, the material was cDNA or gDNA derived from T cells, B-cell-depleted T cells, or PBMCs.

The chain recombines TRBV5-1 with TRBJ2-7, with D possibly matching TRBD2 (6 bases). This clonotype was obtained from a boy aged 2 to 10 with active or convalescent COVID-19. Material: peripheral blood. The CDR3 spells CASTPGPGGGYEQYF. The CDR3 DNA follows: TGCGCCAGCACCCCCGGGCCCGGGGGTGGCTACGAGCAGTACTTC.